What follows is one T cell receptor (beta chain) and its context. The target antigen is unknown. V was trimmed by 4 bases and J by 0 bases, leaving 9 bases between them. CDR1 LGHNA and CDR2 YNFKEQ come from the germline V gene. This CDR3 region has 14 residues. The data stem from a study of monozygotic twins with cystic fibrosis. Findings of the study overall: Median Simpson clonality of approximately 0.0091 suggested naive T cells predominated.

The protocol was immunoSEQ multiplex PCR, while the TCRdb copy is restricted to in-frame clones and leaves out a portion. Of 39,000 or so clones detected, 85% to 95% appear once; the ten largest clones hold roughly 0.19%. The chain links TRBV4-2 to TRBJ1-2; D not certain. Sequencing input: blood. The TCR sequence derives from a boy between 2 and 10 years old with cystic fibrosis. The CDR3 region has the DNA TGTGCCAGCAGCCCCCCCGGGGCTAACTATGGCTACACCTTC. Translation gives CASSPPGANYGYTF.